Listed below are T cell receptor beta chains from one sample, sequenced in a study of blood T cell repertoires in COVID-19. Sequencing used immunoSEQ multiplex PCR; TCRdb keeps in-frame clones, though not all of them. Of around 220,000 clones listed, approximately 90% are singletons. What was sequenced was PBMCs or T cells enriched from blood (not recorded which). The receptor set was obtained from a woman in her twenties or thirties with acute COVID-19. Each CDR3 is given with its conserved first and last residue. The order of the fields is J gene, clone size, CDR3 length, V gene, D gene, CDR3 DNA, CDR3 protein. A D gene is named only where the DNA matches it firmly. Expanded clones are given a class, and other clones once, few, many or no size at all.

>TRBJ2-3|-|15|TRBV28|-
TGTGCCAGCGGTTTTAGCGAGGGTCAGTCAGATACGCAGTATTTT
CASGFSEGQSDTQYF
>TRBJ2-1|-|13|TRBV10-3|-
TGTGCCATCAGTGACGGGACCTACAATGAGCAGTTCTTC
CAISDGTYNEQFF
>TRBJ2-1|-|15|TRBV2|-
TGTGCCAGCAGTAGGACAGACCTATCCTACAATGAGCAGTTCTTC
CASSRTDLSYNEQFF
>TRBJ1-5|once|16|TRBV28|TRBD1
TGTGCCAGCAGTTTACCCGACAGGGGCACAAATCAGCCCCAGCATTTT
CASSLPDRGTNQPQHF
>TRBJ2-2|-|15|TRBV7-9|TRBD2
TGTGCCAGCAGCTCGCGGGGGACCCACACCGGGGAGCTGTTTTTT
CASSSRGTHTGELFF
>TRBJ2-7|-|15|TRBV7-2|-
TGTGCCAGCAGCTTAGGGAAACCACCGGGGTACGAGCAGTACTTC
CASSLGKPPGYEQYF
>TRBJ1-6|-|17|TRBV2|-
TGTGCCAGCAGAGACAGAACAGGGAACCCCTATAATTCACCCCTCCACTTT
CASRDRTGNPYNSPLHF
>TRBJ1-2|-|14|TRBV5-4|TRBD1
TGTGCCAGCAGCTTCGCGGACAGGGGGAGTGGCTACACCTTC
CASSFADRGSGYTF
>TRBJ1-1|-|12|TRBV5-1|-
TGCGCCAGCAGCTATGGACAGACTGAAGCTTTCTTT
CASSYGQTEAFF
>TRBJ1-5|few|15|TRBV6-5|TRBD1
TGTGCCAGCAGCAGGGACAGGGATAGCAATCAGCCCCAGCATTTT
CASSRDRDSNQPQHF
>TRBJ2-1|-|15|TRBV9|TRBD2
TGTGCCAGCAGCCTGGGGGGGGTGGCGTTTAATGAGCAGTTCTTC
CASSLGGVAFNEQFF
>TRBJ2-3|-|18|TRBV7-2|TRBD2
TGTGCCAGCAGCCCCCGACTAGCGGGGGCTCCAGGGGCAGATACGCAGTATTTT
CASSPRLAGAPGADTQYF
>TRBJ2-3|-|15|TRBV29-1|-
TGCAGCGCTTGGGGACACCTCGATTCCACAGATACGCAGTATTTT
CSAWGHLDSTDTQYF
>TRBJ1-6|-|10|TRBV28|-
TGTGCCAGCCAGCGGGAATCCCTCCACTTT
CASQRESLHF
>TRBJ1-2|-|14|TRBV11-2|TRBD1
TGTGCCAGCAGACTGGACAGGGGGCGGGATGGCTACACCTTC
CASRLDRGRDGYTF
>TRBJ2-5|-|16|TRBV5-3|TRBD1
TGTGCCAGAAGCTTGGACCGGGACAGGGGGCCGGAGACCCAGTACTTC
CARSLDRDRGPETQYF
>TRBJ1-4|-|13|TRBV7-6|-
TGTGCCAGCAGCTCCAGACAAGATGAAAAACTGTTTTTT
CASSSRQDEKLFF
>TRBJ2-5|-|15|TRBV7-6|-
TGTGCCAGCAGCTTAATGGCGGGCGGACAAGAGACCCAGTACTTC
CASSLMAGGQETQYF
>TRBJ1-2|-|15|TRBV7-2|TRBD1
TGTGCCAGCAGCTTGTCGACAGGGTGGGTGGGTGGCTACACCTTC
CASSLSTGWVGGYTF
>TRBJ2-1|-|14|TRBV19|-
TGTGCCAGTAGTATAGCGCTAGTGAGGGATGAGCAGTTCTTC
CASSIALVRDEQFF
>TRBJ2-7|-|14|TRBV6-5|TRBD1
TGTGCCAGCAGCGCAGGGGGCTCAGCCTACGAGCAGTACTTC
CASSAGGSAYEQYF
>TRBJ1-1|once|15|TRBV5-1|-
TGCGCCAGCAGCTTGACCCAGGGGCTGAACACTGAAGCTTTCTTT
CASSLTQGLNTEAFF
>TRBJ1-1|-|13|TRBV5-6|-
TGTGCCAGCAGGACAAGGGGCAACACTGAAGCTTTCTTT
CASRTRGNTEAFF
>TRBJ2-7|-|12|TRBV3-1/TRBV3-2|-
TGTGCCAGCAGCCATTTTCAGTACGAGCAGTACTTC
CASSHFQYEQYF
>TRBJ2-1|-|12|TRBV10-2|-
TGCGCCAGCAGTGAGTCGAGTTATGGGCAGTTCTTC
CASSESSYGQFF
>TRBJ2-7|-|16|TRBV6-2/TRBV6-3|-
TGTGCCAGCAGTCGCACTTGGGGATGGTTAGCGGACGAGCAGTACTTC
CASSRTWGWLADEQYF
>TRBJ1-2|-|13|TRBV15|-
TGTGCCACCAGCGCACAGGGTACGTATGGCTACACCTTC
CATSAQGTYGYTF
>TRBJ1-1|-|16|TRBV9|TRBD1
TGTGCCAGCAGCGTAGAGGCAGGGGGCGCTGGGACTGAAGCTTTCTTT
CASSVEAGGAGTEAFF
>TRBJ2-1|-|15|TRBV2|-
TGTGCCAGCAGTGAAAGAGGGAGCTCCTACAATGAGCAGTTCTTC
CASSERGSSYNEQFF
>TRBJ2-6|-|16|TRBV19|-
TGTGCCAGTAGCCCAGACAGGTTTGGTGGGGCCAACGTCCTGACTTTC
CASSPDRFGGANVLTF
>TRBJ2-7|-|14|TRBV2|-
TGTGCCAGCAGCGCCCAGGTACAGGCCTACGAGCAGTACTTC
CASSAQVQAYEQYF
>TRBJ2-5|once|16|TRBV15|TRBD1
TGTGCCACCAGCAGAGATGATTCGCGGACAGGAGAGACCCAGTACTTC
CATSRDDSRTGETQYF
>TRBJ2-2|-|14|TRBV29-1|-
TGCAGCGTGTTGGAGAGAGCGAACATCGGGGAGCTGTTTTTT
CSVLERANIGELFF
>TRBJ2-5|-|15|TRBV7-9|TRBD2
TGTGCCAGCAGCTTCCAGCGGGGGGTGCAAGAGACCCAGTACTTC
CASSFQRGVQETQYF
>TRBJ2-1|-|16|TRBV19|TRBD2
TGTGCCAGTAGTCCCGTAGCGGGAGGGCCCGCCGGAGAGCAGTTCTTC
CASSPVAGGPAGEQFF
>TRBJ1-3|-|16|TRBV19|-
TGTGCCAGTAGTATCGGCAGGGTTCGCTCTGGAAACACCATATATTTT
CASSIGRVRSGNTIYF
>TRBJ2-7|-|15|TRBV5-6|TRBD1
TGTGCCAGCAGCTCCGGACAGGGACGCTCCTACGAGCAGTACTTC
CASSSGQGRSYEQYF
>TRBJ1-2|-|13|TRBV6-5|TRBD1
TGTGCCAGCAGTTACTCGACAGGGGATGGCTACACCTTC
CASSYSTGDGYTF
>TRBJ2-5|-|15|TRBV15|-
TGTGCCACCAGCAGAGATCCCCAGGGTTGGGAGACCCAGTACTTC
CATSRDPQGWETQYF
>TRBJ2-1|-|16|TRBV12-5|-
TGTGCTAGTGGCACCGCTCTAGACAGTCCCTACAATGAGCAGTTCTTC
CASGTALDSPYNEQFF
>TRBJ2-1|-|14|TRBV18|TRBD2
TGTGCCAGCTCACCAGCTAGCGGGGGCGATGAGCAGTTCTTC
CASSPASGGDEQFF
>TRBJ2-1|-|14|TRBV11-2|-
TGTGCCAGCAGCTTAGTGGGCAGCCTCAATGAGCAGTTCTTC
CASSLVGSLNEQFF
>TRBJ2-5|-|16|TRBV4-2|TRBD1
TGTGCCAGCAGCCAAGATCTTCGCAGGGGGCAAGAGACCCAGTACTTC
CASSQDLRRGQETQYF
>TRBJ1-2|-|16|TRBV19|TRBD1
TGTGCCAGTAGTAGGGACAGGGTGGTGTCTAACTATGGCTACACCTTC
CASSRDRVVSNYGYTF
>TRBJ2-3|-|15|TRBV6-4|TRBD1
TGTGCCAGCAGTGAGCAGACAGGGGGGGTAGATACGCAGTATTTT
CASSEQTGGVDTQYF
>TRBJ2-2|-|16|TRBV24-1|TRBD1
TGTGCCACCAGTGACTCGGACAGGGAGGTATCCGGGGAGCTGTTTTTT
CATSDSDREVSGELFF
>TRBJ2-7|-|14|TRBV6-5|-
TGTGCCAGCAGGCGGGCAGACGAGACCTACGAGCAGTACTTC
CASRRADETYEQYF
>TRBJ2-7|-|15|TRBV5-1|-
TGCGCCAGCAGCTTGGTCCCAGGACATACCTACGAGCAGTACTTC
CASSLVPGHTYEQYF
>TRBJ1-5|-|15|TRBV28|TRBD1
TGTGCCAGCAGTCGGACAGGGGGTTCAAATCAGCCCCAGCATTTT
CASSRTGGSNQPQHF